This TCR beta chain was found in a study of shared clonotypes between healthy human individuals. Selected positively for CCR7 and CD45RO-negative, naive CD8 cells excluded terminally differentiated effector memory CD45RA+ cells. This clone was observed once. The CDR3 sequence is 15 residues long. The V gene lost 3 bases and the J gene lost 4 bases, with 14 bases spanning the gap. Per the germline V gene, CDR1 is LNHDA and CDR2 is SQIVND (reference sequence). Method: immunoSEQ multiplex PCR; TCRdb's copy keeps in-frame clones and lacks some. The sample carries 600,000 or so clones, about 95% recorded once.

The clonotype comes from a woman younger than 45 in good health. The genes are TRBV19 and TRBJ2-3, with D perhaps being TRBD1 or TRBD2 (5 bases each). Sequenced input: naive CD8+ T cells sorted from blood. The CDR3 is CASSIRDGTADTQYF. CDR3 nucleotide sequence: TGTGCCAGTAGTATCCGTGACGGGACCGCAGATACGCAGTATTTT. Drawing the rest from reference TRBV19 and TRBJ2-3, the complete variable domain is DGGITQSPKYLFRKEGQNVTLSCEQNLNHDAMYWYRQDPGQGLRLIYYSQIVNDFQKGDIAEGYSVSREKKESFPLTVTSAQKNPTAFYLCASSIRDGTADTQYFGPGTRLTVL.